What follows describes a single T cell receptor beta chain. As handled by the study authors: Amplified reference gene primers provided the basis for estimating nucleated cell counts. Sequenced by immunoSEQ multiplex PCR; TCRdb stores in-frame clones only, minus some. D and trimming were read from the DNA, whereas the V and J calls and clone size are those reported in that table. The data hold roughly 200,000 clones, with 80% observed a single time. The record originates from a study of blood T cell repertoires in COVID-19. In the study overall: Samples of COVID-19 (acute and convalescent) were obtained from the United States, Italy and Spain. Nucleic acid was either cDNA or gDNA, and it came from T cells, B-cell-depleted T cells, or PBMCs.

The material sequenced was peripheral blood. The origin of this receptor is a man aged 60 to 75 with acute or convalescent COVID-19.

The CDR3 loop reads CASKQGNGYGYTF. For the CDR3, the DNA is TGTGCCAGTAAACAGGGCAACGGCTATGGCTACACCTTC. J is TRBJ1-2 and V is TRBV19, with a possible D match to TRBD1 (6 bases). This CDR3 is 13 amino acids long. Germline CDR1 is LNHDA and CDR2 is SQIVND (reference sequence). The V end lost 7 bases, the J end lost 4 bases, and 13 bases lay between the germline ends. Together with reference TRBV19 and TRBJ1-2, the CDR3 gives the full variable domain: DGGITQSPKYLFRKEGQNVTLSCEQNLNHDAMYWYRQDPGQGLRLIYYSQIVNDFQKGDIAEGYSVSREKKESFPLTVTSAQKNPTAFYLCASKQGNGYGYTFGSGTRLTVV.